The 12 T cell receptor beta chains presented below share a single source sample, sequenced in a study of T cell responses to AZD1222 COVID-19 vaccine. Libraries were prepared by immunoSEQ multiplex PCR; TCRdb keeps only in-frame clonotypes and omits some of them. The repertoire includes roughly 150,000 clones, around 94% of them detected once, and less than 9.5% sits in the top ten. The input for sequencing was peripheral blood, taken 28 days after the second AZD1222 dose. Receptors were obtained from an adult who received the AZD1222 COVID-19 vaccine.

The rearrangement links TRBV10-3 to TRBJ1-1; tentative D call: TRBD1 (6 bases). With 5 bases removed from V and 4 bases from J, the gap between germline ends came to 11 bases. This CDR3 has 13 amino acids. The germline CDR1 and CDR2 sequences are ENHRY and SYGVKD. CDR3 bases: TGTGCCATCAGTACAGGGTATTCCACTGAAGCTTTCTTT. Translation: CAISTGYSTEAFF.

This chain links TRBV30 with TRBJ2-2; D possibly matches TRBD1 or TRBD2 (6 bases each). The germline V gene has CDR1 GTSNPN and CDR2 SVGIG (reference sequence). This CDR3 is 14 amino acids long. The ends were cut back, 3 bases at V and 0 bases at J, with 8 bases in the middle. In DNA form, the CDR3 reads TGTGCCTGGAGAGGGGGGTCGAACACCGGGGAGCTGTTTTTT. It codes for CAWRGGSNTGELFF.

The count of this clone is one. The chain joins TRBV13 to TRBJ1-2; 9 bases are shared with TRBD1. The trim removed 5 bases at V and 2 bases at J, leaving 6 bases unmatched. The germline gives CDR1 PRHDT, CDR2 FYEKMQ (reference sequence). The CDR3 is made up of 15 amino acids. Here the CDR3 reads CASSPRDRENYGYTF. The CDR3 coding sequence is TGTGCCAGCAGCCCAAGGGACAGGGAGAACTATGGCTACACCTTC.

To note about this clone: The sample contains more than one DNA sequence encoding this CDR3. V and J are TRBV6-5 and TRBJ1-3; D is ambiguous. The CDR3 spans 13 residues. Germline CDR1 reads MNHEY; CDR2 reads SVGAGI. V was cut by 2 bases and J by 4 bases, with 6 bases left in between. This CDR3 reads CASSYEAGNTIYF. CDR3 nucleotide sequence: TGTGCCAGCAGTTACGAAGCGGGAAACACCATATATTTT.

This clone was counted ten times or more. The CDR3 region is CASSLEWRYQETQYF. In nucleotides, the CDR3 is TGCGCCAGCAGCTTGGAGTGGCGGTACCAAGAGACCCAGTACTTC. This chain uses TRBV5-1 with TRBJ2-5; D is ambiguous. From germline, CDR1 is SGHRS and CDR2 YFSETQ. Between the trimmed V and J ends, which lost 0 bases and 0 bases, there was a span of 9 bases. The CDR3 sequence is 15 residues long.

V is TRBV12-3 or TRBV12-4 and J is TRBJ1-1, with D hard to call. The CDR3 runs 11 residues. The V and J ends lost 3 bases and 10 bases respectively, with 9 bases between them. The DNA of the CDR3 is TGTGCCAGCAGTTTGGGCCCTGGAGCTTTCTTT. Translation gives CASSLGPGAFF.

V usage is TRBV6-2 or TRBV6-3 and J usage is TRBJ1-5; 9 bases are shared with TRBD1. CDR3 length: 14 amino acids. The V gene end was trimmed by 5 bases and the J gene end by 6 bases; junction bases not matched to a gene: 5. From germline, CDR1 is MNHEY and CDR2 SVGEGT. CDR3 amino acids: CASSRTGGGQPQHF. CDR3 bases: TGTGCCAGCAGTCGAACAGGGGGCGGTCAGCCCCAGCATTTT.

The chain is built from TRBV4-1 and TRBJ2-2; 7 bases line up with TRBD2. CDR1 MGHRA and CDR2 YSYEKL come from the germline V gene. The CDR3 contains 18 residues. Unmatched junction bases numbered 18, after V lost 3 bases and J lost 8 bases. CDR3 loop: CASSQKGSLADRGGELFF. The CDR3 DNA is TGCGCCAGCAGCCAGAAAGGATCTCTAGCGGACCGGGGTGGGGAGCTGTTTTTT.

The chain uses TRBV29-1 and TRBJ1-2; a weak D match, TRBD1 (6 bases). Germline-derived CDR1 and CDR2 are SQVTM and ANQGSEA. CDR3 length equals 14 residues. The V end lost 0 bases, the J end lost 8 bases, and 16 bases lay between the germline ends. CDR3 DNA: TGCAGCGTTGAAGATAGATCAGGGGCGCGAGGCTACACCTTC. Translation: CSVEDRSGARGYTF.

The CDR3 nucleotides are TGTGCCAGCAGCTTAGGACAGGGGGCGCGGGACTATGGCTACACCTTC. Amino acid sequence: CASSLGQGARDYGYTF. The rearrangement joins TRBV11-2 to TRBJ1-2, with 10 nucleotides matching TRBD1. With 1 base clipped from V and 3 bases from J, the junction kept 5 bases outside the gene matches. CDR3 length equals 16 residues. Germline CDR1 SGHAT, CDR2 FQNNGV.

This chain connects TRBV2 to TRBJ1-1; TRBD1 aligns across 8 bases. Germline V gene lookup returns CDR1 SNHLY and CDR2 FYNNEI. The ends lost 4 bases at V and 7 bases at J; junction bases unmatched: 11. The CDR3 sequence is 15 residues long. DNA of the CDR3: TGTGCCAGCAGTGGTGGGGAGACAGGGGATGTTGAAGCTTTCTTT. It is translated as CASSGGETGDVEAFF.

This chain joins TRBV28 and TRBJ1-1; D gene uncertain. With 6 bases removed from V and 5 bases from J, the gap between germline ends came to 10 bases. This CDR3 is built from 12 residues. Germline values: CDR1 MDHEN, CDR2 SYDVKM. CDR3 sequence reads: CASSRGRTEAFF. The CDR3 coding sequence is TGTGCCAGCAGCCGCGGTAGAACTGAAGCTTTCTTT.